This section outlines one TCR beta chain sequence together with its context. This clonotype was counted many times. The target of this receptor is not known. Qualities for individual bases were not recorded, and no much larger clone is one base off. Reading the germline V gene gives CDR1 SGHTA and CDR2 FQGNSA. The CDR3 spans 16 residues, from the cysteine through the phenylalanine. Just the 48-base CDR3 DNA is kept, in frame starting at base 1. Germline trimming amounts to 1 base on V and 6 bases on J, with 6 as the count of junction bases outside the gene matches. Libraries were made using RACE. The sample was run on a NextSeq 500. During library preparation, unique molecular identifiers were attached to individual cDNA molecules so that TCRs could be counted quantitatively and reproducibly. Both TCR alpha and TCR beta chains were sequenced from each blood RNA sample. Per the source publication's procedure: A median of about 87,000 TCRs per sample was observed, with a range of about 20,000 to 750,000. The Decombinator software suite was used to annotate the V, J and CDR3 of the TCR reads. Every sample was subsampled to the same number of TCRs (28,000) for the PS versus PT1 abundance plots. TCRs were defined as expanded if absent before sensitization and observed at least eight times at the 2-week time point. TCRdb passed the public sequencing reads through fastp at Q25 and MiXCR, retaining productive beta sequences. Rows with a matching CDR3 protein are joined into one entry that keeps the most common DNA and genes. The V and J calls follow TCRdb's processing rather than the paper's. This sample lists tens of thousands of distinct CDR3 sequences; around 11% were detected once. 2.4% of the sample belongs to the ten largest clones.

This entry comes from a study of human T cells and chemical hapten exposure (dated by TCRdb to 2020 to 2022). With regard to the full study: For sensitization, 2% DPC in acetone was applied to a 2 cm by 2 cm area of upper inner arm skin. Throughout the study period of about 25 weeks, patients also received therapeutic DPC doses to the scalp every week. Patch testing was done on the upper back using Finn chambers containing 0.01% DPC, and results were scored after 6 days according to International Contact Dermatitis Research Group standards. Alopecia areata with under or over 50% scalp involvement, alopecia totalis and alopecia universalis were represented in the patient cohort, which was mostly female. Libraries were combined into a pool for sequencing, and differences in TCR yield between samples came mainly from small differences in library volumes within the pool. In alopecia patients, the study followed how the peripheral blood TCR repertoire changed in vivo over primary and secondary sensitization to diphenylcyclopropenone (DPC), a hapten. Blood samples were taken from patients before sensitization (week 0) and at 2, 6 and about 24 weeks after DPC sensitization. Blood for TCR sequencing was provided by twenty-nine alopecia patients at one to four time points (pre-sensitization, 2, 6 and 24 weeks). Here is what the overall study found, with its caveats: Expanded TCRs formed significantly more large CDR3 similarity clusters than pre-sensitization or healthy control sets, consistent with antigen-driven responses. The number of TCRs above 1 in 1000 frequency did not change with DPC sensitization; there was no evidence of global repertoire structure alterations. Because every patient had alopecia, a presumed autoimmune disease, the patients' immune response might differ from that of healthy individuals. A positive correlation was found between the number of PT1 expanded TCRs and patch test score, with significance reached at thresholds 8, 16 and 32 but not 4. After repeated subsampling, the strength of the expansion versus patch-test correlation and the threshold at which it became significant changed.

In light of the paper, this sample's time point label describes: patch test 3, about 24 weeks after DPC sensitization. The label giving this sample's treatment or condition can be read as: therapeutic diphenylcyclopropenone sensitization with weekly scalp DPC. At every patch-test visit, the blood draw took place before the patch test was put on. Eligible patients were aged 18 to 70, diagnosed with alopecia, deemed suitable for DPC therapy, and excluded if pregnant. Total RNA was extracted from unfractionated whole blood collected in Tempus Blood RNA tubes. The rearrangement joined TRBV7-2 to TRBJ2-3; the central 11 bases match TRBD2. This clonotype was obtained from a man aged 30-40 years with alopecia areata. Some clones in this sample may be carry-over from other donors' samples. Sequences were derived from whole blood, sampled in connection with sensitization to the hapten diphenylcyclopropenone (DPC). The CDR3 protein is CASSLELAGAGDTQYF. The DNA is TGTGCCAGCAGCTTAGAACTAGCGGGGGCAGGGGATACGCAGTATTTT.